A single sample gave rise to the 23 T cell receptor beta chains below, sequenced in a study of blood T cell repertoires in COVID-19. The assay was immunoSEQ multiplex PCR, and TCRdb's table has in-frame clones only and misses some. The sample records under 350,000 clones, around 90% being singletons. Material for sequencing was peripheral blood. All receptors derive from a man aged 50 or older with acute or convalescent COVID-19.

The rearrangement joins TRBV5-1 to TRBJ1-6, with a tentative D call TRBD1 (5 bases). The CDR3 is 12 residues long. CDR1 SGHRS and CDR2 YFSETQ come from the germline V gene. V shed 1 base and J shed 14 bases, with 10 bases lying between them. As DNA, the CDR3 is TGCGCCAGCAGCTTGTTATCAGGGTCCCTCCACTTT. Translated, it gives CASSLLSGSLHF.

This rearrangement joins TRBV5-8 to TRBJ1-6; D remains ambiguous. CDR1 is SGHTS, CDR2 YDEGEE, per germline. The V end was cut by 4 bases, the J end by 0 bases, with 8 bases between. The CDR3 length is 15 residues. CDR3 loop: CASSGGSSYNSPLHF. CDR3 nucleotide sequence: TGTGCCAGCAGCGGCGGAAGCTCCTATAATTCACCCCTCCACTTT. The entire variable domain, with the rest obtained from reference TRBV5-8 and TRBJ1-6, is as follows: EAGVTQSPTHLIKTRGQQATLRCSPISGHTSVYWYQQALGLGLQFLLWYDEGEERNRGNFPPRFSGRQFPNYSSELNVNALELEDSALYLCASSGGSSYNSPLHFGNGTRLTVT.

Only one count was recorded for this clone. The chain has TRBV3-1 (or the pseudogene TRBV3-2) and TRBJ1-2, with 8 positions matching TRBD1. The CDR3 sequence is 14 residues long. Germline CDR1 reads LGHDT; CDR2 reads YNNKEL (reference sequence). V was pared by 3 bases and J by 8 bases, with 8 bases of the junction left unmatched. Here the CDR3 reads CASSHDRTGRGYTF. CDR3 nucleotides: TGTGCCAGCAGCCATGATAGGACAGGGAGAGGCTACACCTTC.

The chain is built from TRBV27 and TRBJ2-1; possibly TRBD2 for D (7 bases). Trimming stripped 1 base from V and 6 bases from J, with 13 bases between. The germline V gene encodes CDR1 MNHEY and CDR2 SMNVEV (reference sequence). This CDR3 comprises 15 residues. Here the CDR3 reads CASSLLRGPLNEQFF. CDR3 sequence (DNA): TGTGCCAGCAGTTTATTGCGGGGGCCGCTCAATGAGCAGTTCTTC.

In its sample, this clone was seen a few times. J is TRBJ1-1 and V is TRBV18, with 10 bases that match TRBD1. CDR1 and CDR2 from the germline V gene are KGHSH and LQKENI. V dropped 4 bases and J dropped 4; count of bases not matched to a gene: 3. The CDR3 has 14 residues. Here the CDR3 DNA reads TGTGCCAGCTCACAGGGACAGGGGTCCACTGAAGCTTTCTTT. Translated, it gives CASSQGQGSTEAFF.

The V call is TRBV5-6, the J call TRBJ1-2; D possibly corresponds to TRBD1 (5 bases). V dropped 7 bases and J dropped 0 bases, with 13 bases sitting between them. Germline CDR1 and CDR2: SGHDT and YYEEEE. The CDR3 contains 14 residues. The CDR3 bases are TGTGCCAGCGGTTGGGCAGGGCCTAACTATGGCTACACCTTC. Protein sequence: CASGWAGPNYGYTF.

The chain joins TRBV9 to TRBJ2-3; 10 nucleotides match TRBD1. In germline, CDR1 is SGDLS, CDR2 YYNGEE. V shed 2 bases and J 4 bases; nucleotides not matched to a gene: 7. This CDR3 has 16 amino acids. The CDR3 spells CASSVEPGQGSDTQYF. In DNA form, the CDR3 reads TGTGCCAGCAGCGTGGAGCCGGGACAGGGGTCAGATACGCAGTATTTT.

The V and J genes are TRBV10-1 and TRBJ2-3, with D possibly TRBD2 on 6 matching bases. V gave up 11 bases and J gave up 1 base, with 16 bases separating them. This CDR3 spans 14 amino acids. Germline CDR1 and CDR2: WNHNN and SYGVQD (reference sequence). The CDR3 loop reads CAGGRRGGTDTQYF. The CDR3 DNA is TGCGCCGGGGGGAGGAGGGGCGGCACAGATACGCAGTATTTT.

The chain links TRBV7-8 to TRBJ1-2, with 7 bases that match TRBD1. CDR1 is SGHVS and CDR2 is FQNEAQ in the germline V gene. This CDR3 has 17 residues. The V gene end was trimmed by 1 base and the J gene end by 0 bases; junction bases not matched to a gene: 8. The DNA of the CDR3 is TGTGCCAGCAGCTTAGGAGGGGGCGCAACAGCTAACTATGGCTACACCTTC. Protein sequence: CASSLGGGATANYGYTF.

The chain employs TRBV6-2 or TRBV6-3 and TRBJ2-7, with a tentative D call TRBD2 (6 bases). Germline CDR1 MNHEY, CDR2 SVGEGT. The CDR3 sequence is 16 residues long. The V end was cut by 5 bases, the J end by 3 bases, with 20 bases between. CDR3 region: CASSNVPGTAFYEQYF. The CDR3 nucleotides are TGTGCCAGCAGTAACGTCCCCGGGACTGCCTTCTACGAGCAGTACTTC.

This chain joins TRBV29-1 and TRBJ1-1; possibly TRBD1 for D (5 bases). Germline V gives CDR1 SQVTM, CDR2 ANQGSEA. The CDR3 is made up of 13 amino acids. The V end lost 4 bases, the J end lost 1 base, and 10 bases lay between the germline ends. The CDR3 nucleotides read TGCAGCGTTGGTCGGGGGACGAACACTGAAGCTTTCTTT. This sequence encodes CSVGRGTNTEAFF. Complete variable domain (other parts from reference TRBV29-1 and TRBJ1-1): SAVISQKPSRDICQRGTSLTIQCQVDSQVTMMFWYRQQPGQSLTLIATANQGSEATYESGFVIDKFPISRPNLTFSTLTVSNMSPEDSSIYLCSVGRGTNTEAFFGQGTRLTVV.

This sequence joins TRBV7-9 and TRBJ2-2; maybe TRBD1 (5 bases). The CDR3 extends over 18 amino acids. Germline V gene data show CDR1 as SEHNR and CDR2 as FQNEAQ (reference sequence). Trimming removed 5 bases at V and 2 bases at J, with 21 bases between. CDR3 DNA: TGTGCCAGCAGCCAAAGAAGGTCAGGGCCTTCAAACACCGGGGAGCTGTTTTTT. This sequence encodes CASSQRRSGPSNTGELFF.

The chain couples TRBV5-1 to TRBJ1-2; D unresolved. The CDR3 sequence is 13 residues long. Trimming removed 4 bases at V and 7 bases at J, with 14 bases between. CDR1 and CDR2 (germline): SGHRS, YFSETQ. CDR3 region: CASSIYGVGGYTF. CDR3 DNA sequence: TGCGCCAGCAGCATATACGGGGTCGGTGGCTACACCTTC.

The rearrangement joins TRBV30 to TRBJ2-5, with no clear D. Germline values: CDR1 GTSNPN, CDR2 SVGIG (reference sequence). V lost 0 bases and J 3 bases, leaving 11 bases between the germline ends. The CDR3 consists of 14 residues. The CDR3 here is CAWSVGFHKETQYF. The CDR3 DNA is TGTGCCTGGAGTGTTGGTTTTCACAAAGAGACCCAGTACTTC.

The V gene is TRBV4-2, the J gene TRBJ2-7, with 10 bases that match TRBD1. Trimming at V came to 3 bases and at J to 2 bases, leaving 4 bases not matched to a gene. The CDR3 extends over 15 amino acids. Germline CDR1 and CDR2: LGHNA and YNFKEQ. The CDR3 here is CASSQGTGDTYEQYF. CDR3 nucleotide sequence: TGTGCCAGCAGCCAGGGGACAGGGGACACCTACGAGCAGTACTTC.

The chain recombines TRBV9 with TRBJ2-2; 7 nucleotides line up with TRBD2. Germline loops: CDR1 SGDLS, CDR2 YYNGEE. The junction had 5 bases not matched to a gene; V was cut back by 7 bases and J by 5 bases. This CDR3 is built from 13 residues. The CDR3 DNA sequence: TGTGCCAGCCAGCGGGGAGGTACCGGGGAGCTGTTTTTT. Translated: CASQRGGTGELFF.

The chain links TRBV28 to TRBJ1-2; TRBD1 agrees at 12 bases. The CDR3 consists of 15 residues. From germline, CDR1 is MDHEN and CDR2 SYDVKM. Trimming cost V 7 bases and J 8 bases; bases outside gene matches: 11. CDR3 loop: CASIPGQGALRGYTF. DNA of the CDR3: TGTGCCAGCATCCCGGGACAGGGGGCGCTTAGAGGCTACACCTTC.

The rearrangement uses TRBV5-5 and TRBJ2-3; perhaps TRBD1 as D (6 bases). CDR1 SGHKS and CDR2 YYEKEE come from the germline V gene (reference sequence). V lost 6 bases, J lost 3 bases, and 11 bases lay in between. CDR3 size: 13 residues. In nucleotides, the CDR3 is TGTGCCAGCATCAATACAGGGACAGATACGCAGTATTTT. Translating gives CASINTGTDTQYF. Supplemented by reference TRBV5-5 and TRBJ2-3, the full variable domain reads DAGVTQSPTHLIKTRGQQVTLRCSPISGHKSVSWYQQVLGQGPQFIFQYYEKEERGRGNFPDRFSARQFPNYSSELNVNALLLGDSALYLCASINTGTDTQYFGPGTRLTVL.

V gene TRBV18 combines with J gene TRBJ2-2, with D maybe TRBD1 (6 bases). This CDR3 spans 13 amino acids. Germline V gene data show CDR1 as KGHSH and CDR2 as LQKENI. V lost 3 bases and J 6 bases, leaving 8 bases between the germline ends. In nucleotides, the CDR3 is TGTGCCAGCTCACCTAAGGGGGCCGGGGAGCTGTTTTTT. It codes for CASSPKGAGELFF.

This chain uses TRBV30 with TRBJ1-5, with a weak D call TRBD1 (6 bases). CDR1 and CDR2 from the germline V gene are GTSNPN and SVGIG (reference sequence). This CDR3 has 14 residues. With 4 bases removed from V and 4 bases from J, the gap between germline ends came to 14 bases. The CDR3 sequence is CAWKSGQLNQPQHF. The CDR3 nucleotides read TGTGCCTGGAAATCCGGACAGTTGAATCAGCCCCAGCATTTT.

This chain joins TRBV11-2 and TRBJ2-5; 9 bases map to TRBD2. Germline V lookup: CDR1 SGHAT, CDR2 FQNNGV. This CDR3 is 16 amino acids long. V was pared by 1 base and J by 4 bases, with 7 bases of the junction left unmatched. The CDR3 bases are TGTGCCAGCAGCTTAGCCTGGACTAGCGTGGCAGAGACCCAGTACTTC. Its protein is CASSLAWTSVAETQYF.

The chain joins TRBV6-5 to TRBJ1-2; weak D call: TRBD1 (5 bases). Trimming cost V 5 bases and J 8 bases, with 21 bases left between them. The germline gives CDR1 MNHEY, CDR2 SVGAGI. The CDR3 runs to 15 residues. CDR3 bases: TGTGCCAGCAGTCGCATGAGCCTAGGCCGGGGGGGCTACACCTTC. Translation: CASSRMSLGRGGYTF.

The CDR3 sequence: CASSPGGLGYTF. The DNA of the CDR3 is TGTGCCAGCAGTCCAGGGGGTCTTGGCTACACCTTC. V and J are TRBV25-1 and TRBJ1-2, with 7 positions matching TRBD1. CDR3 length equals 12 residues. Per germline, CDR1 MGHDK and CDR2 SYGVNS. After removal of 5 bases from V and 7 bases from J, the junction contained 4 bases not matched to a gene.